The clone carrying this TCR beta chain was seen a few times. This record belongs to a study of cytomegalovirus exposure and HLA in healthy donors. With V trimmed by 4 bases and J by 7 bases, 8 bases remained unmatched. CDR1 and CDR2 (germline): MNHNY, SVGAGI (reference sequence). There are 14 residues in the CDR3. Amplification used 60 Vbeta primers and 13 Jbeta primers. This table comes from immunoSEQ multiplex PCR, and its TCRdb copy is limited to in-frame clones, with some not included. This repertoire shows approximately 61,000 clones, over 70% found once; its top ten account for roughly 51%. The origin of this receptor is a man aged 45 to 65 in good health and CMV-seropositive. The chain has TRBV6-6 and TRBJ2-7, with 9 bases matching TRBD1. Sequenced: PBMCs. The CDR3 spells CASSLGQGGMEQYF. CDR3 coding DNA: TGTGCCAGCAGTTTGGGACAGGGTGGTATGGAGCAGTACTTC.